The source of this T cell receptor (beta chain) is a study of cytomegalovirus exposure and HLA in healthy donors. Study outcomes and limitations: Presence/absence analyses assumed roughly uniform sequencing depth across donors, which may not hold.

PCR involved 60 Vbeta and 13 Jbeta primers. Only in-frame clones appear in the TCRdb table, and some are missing; sequencing was by immunoSEQ multiplex PCR. Of around 99,000 clones listed, 65% to 80% are singletons. CDR3 size: 14 residues. Germline loops: CDR1 SNHLY, CDR2 FYNNEI. Deletions cut 7 bases from V and 4 bases from J, with 16 bases between. About this clone itself: Its specificity is not known.

The chain joins TRBV2 to TRBJ1-2; D not resolved. The receptor comes from a male donor in good health and CMV-seronegative. Sequencing was carried out using PBMCs. In DNA form, the CDR3 reads TGTGCCAGCACCGAGGAGGGAACTCCCTATGGCTACACCTTC. The encoded protein is CASTEEGTPYGYTF.